This note documents a single T cell receptor (beta chain) sequence. Its antigen is as yet unknown. Those who donated were healthy bone marrow donors. This specimen comes from a study of cytomegalovirus exposure and HLA in healthy donors. General study findings and limits: In an earlier analysis, about 87% or about 30%: the productive usage of most TCR beta V segments.

PCR amplification relied on 60 Vbeta primers (plus 13 Jbeta primers). The table came from immunoSEQ multiplex PCR; TCRdb's copy has only in-frame clones and leaves some out. Of about 110,000 clones in the sample, approximately 80% were seen once. V shed 0 bases and J shed 3 bases, with 11 bases lying between them. CDR1 KGHSH and CDR2 LQKENI come from the germline V gene. The CDR3 covers 15 residues. The source is a male donor in good health and CMV-seronegative. V is TRBV18 and J is TRBJ1-2; D is unclear. Sample: PBMCs. This CDR3 is CASSPPAARDYGYTF. The CDR3 DNA sequence: TGTGCCAGCTCACCACCCGCAGCGAGGGACTATGGCTACACCTTC. Together with reference TRBV18 and TRBJ1-2, the CDR3 gives the full variable domain: NAGVMQNPRHLVRRRGQEARLRCSPMKGHSHVYWYRQLPEEGLKFMVYLQKENIIDESGMPKERFSAEFPKEGPSILRIQQVVRGDSAAYFCASSPPAARDYGYTFGSGTRLTVV.